This T cell receptor beta chain was recorded in a study of shared clonotypes between healthy human individuals. Trimming removed 1 base at V and 0 bases at J, with 6 bases between. Germline CDR1 and CDR2: KGHSH and LQKENI. The CDR3 consists of 14 residues. CD4+ cells yielded CD45RA+ naive and CD45RA-negative memory subsets. For sorted subsets, approximately 200 ng DNA per replicate equaled around 30,000 T cell genomes. Data came from immunoSEQ multiplex PCR; TCRdb stores just in-frame clones and leaves some out. The sample contains approximately 740,000 clones, around 67% of which appear only once. The source is a woman in her thirties in good health. Sequencing used memory CD4+ T cells sorted from blood. This sample's subset: CD45RA-negative fraction. The chain carries TRBV18 and TRBJ1-1; D is unresolved. The CDR3: CASSPLGLNTEAFF. In nucleotides, the CDR3 is TGTGCCAGCTCACCACTGGGCTTGAACACTGAAGCTTTCTTT.